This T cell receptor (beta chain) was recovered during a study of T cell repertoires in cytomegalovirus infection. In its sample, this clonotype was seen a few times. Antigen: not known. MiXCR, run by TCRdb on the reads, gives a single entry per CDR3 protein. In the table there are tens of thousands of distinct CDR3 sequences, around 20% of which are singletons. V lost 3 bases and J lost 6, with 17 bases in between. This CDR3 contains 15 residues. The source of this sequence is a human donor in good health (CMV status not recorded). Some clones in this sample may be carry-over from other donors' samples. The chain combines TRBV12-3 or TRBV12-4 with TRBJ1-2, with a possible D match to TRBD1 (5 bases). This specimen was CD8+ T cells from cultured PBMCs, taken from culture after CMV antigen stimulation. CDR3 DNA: TGTGCCAGCAGTTTCGCTTTGGGACCCGAGGATGGCTACACCTTC. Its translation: CASSFALGPEDGYTF.